This note documents a single T cell receptor (beta chain) sequence. An end of the junction does not agree with germline; a read error may underlie this. Each CDR3 protein is one row after TCRdb ran MiXCR on the reads. The sample shows about 740,000 distinct CDR3 sequences, 35% of them seen only once. CDR1 and CDR2 (germline): SGHTA, FQGNSA. The CDR3 is made up of 13 amino acids. This record comes from a study of T cell repertoires in cytomegalovirus infection. The sample comprised PBMCs. The chain couples TRBV7-2 to TRBJ2-7; D uncertain. The sequence was collected from a human donor in good health (CMV status not recorded). Some clones in this sample may be carry-over from other donors' samples. The CDR3: CARSLFGYYETYF. In DNA form, the CDR3 reads TGTGCCAGAAGCTTATTTGGATACTACGAGACGTACTTC.